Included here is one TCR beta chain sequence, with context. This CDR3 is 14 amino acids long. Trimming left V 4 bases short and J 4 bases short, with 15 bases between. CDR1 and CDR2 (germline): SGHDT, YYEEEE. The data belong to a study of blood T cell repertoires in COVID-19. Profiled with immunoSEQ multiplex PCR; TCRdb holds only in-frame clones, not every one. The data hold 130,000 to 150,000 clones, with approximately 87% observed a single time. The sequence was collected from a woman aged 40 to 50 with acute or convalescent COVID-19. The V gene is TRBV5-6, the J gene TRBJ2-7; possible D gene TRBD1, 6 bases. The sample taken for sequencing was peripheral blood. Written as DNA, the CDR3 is TGTGCCAGCAGCCTAGGGGGAATGGGGTACGAGCAGTACTTC. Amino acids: CASSLGGMGYEQYF.